This is a list of T cell receptor beta chains from one sample in a study of T cell changes during pregnancy in multiple sclerosis. Method: immunoSEQ multiplex PCR; TCRdb's copy keeps in-frame clones and lacks some. The repertoire holds tens of thousands of clones, with approximately 91% as singletons. Sequenced here: CD4+ T cells from peripheral blood mononuclear cells, sampled in the first trimester of pregnancy. Receptors were obtained from a female donor with multiple sclerosis, enrolled in a pregnancy study. Each CDR3 is given with its conserved first and last residue. The order of the fields is clone size, V gene, J gene, D gene, CDR3 DNA, CDR3 protein. D genes are given only for firm matches. Not every row has a clone size; where given, it reads once, few, many or a size class.

clone_size: once
v_call: TRBV4-3
j_call: TRBJ2-2
d_call: TRBD2
cdr3_nt: TGCGCCAGCAGCCAAGATTCCGGGGGACTAGCGGGCGGGGAGCTGTTTTTT
cdr3_aa: CASSQDSGGLAGGELFF

clone_size: NA
v_call: TRBV6-4
j_call: TRBJ2-2
d_call: NA
cdr3_nt: TGTGCCAGCAGTGACTCACCACAGGTCACCGGGGAGCTGTTTTTT
cdr3_aa: CASSDSPQVTGELFF

clone_size: NA
v_call: TRBV7-9
j_call: TRBJ1-4
d_call: NA
cdr3_nt: TGTGCCAGCAGCTTTACCCAGAACAGGGACGGCAATGAAAAACTGTTTTTT
cdr3_aa: CASSFTQNRDGNEKLFF

clone_size: NA
v_call: TRBV27
j_call: TRBJ2-7
d_call: NA
cdr3_nt: TGTGCCAGCAGTTTCTCCGGGGACAATTATCGCGAGCAGTACTTC
cdr3_aa: CASSFSGDNYREQYF

clone_size: once
v_call: TRBV19
j_call: TRBJ1-2
d_call: TRBD1
cdr3_nt: TGTGCCAGTAGTACAGGGGGAGGAGGTGGCTACACCTTC
cdr3_aa: CASSTGGGGGYTF

clone_size: NA
v_call: TRBV27
j_call: TRBJ1-1
d_call: NA
cdr3_nt: TGTGCCAGCAGAATAAACGGATACAGACAACAGGGTGAAGCTTTCTTT
cdr3_aa: CASRINGYRQQGEAFF

clone_size: once
v_call: TRBV28
j_call: TRBJ2-7
d_call: NA
cdr3_nt: TGTGCCAGCCAGGCCAGCCTCTACGAGCAGTACTTC
cdr3_aa: CASQASLYEQYF

clone_size: NA
v_call: TRBV2
j_call: TRBJ2-1
d_call: NA
cdr3_nt: TGTGCCAGCGGCAGTCCCGCCACTGAGCAGTTCTTC
cdr3_aa: CASGSPATEQFF

clone_size: NA
v_call: TRBV4-1
j_call: TRBJ2-7
d_call: NA
cdr3_nt: TGCGCCAGCAGCCAAAGTTTAAGTAGCTCCTACGAGCAGTACTTC
cdr3_aa: CASSQSLSSSYEQYF

clone_size: NA
v_call: TRBV30
j_call: TRBJ2-1
d_call: NA
cdr3_nt: TGTGCCTGGAGTGTACGTCTCTTACTGGCAGTGAGGAATGAGCAGTTCTTC
cdr3_aa: CAWSVRLLLAVRNEQFF

clone_size: few
v_call: TRBV19
j_call: TRBJ1-5
d_call: TRBD1
cdr3_nt: TGTGCCAGTAGTATAACAGGGGGAGGCCAGCCCCAGCATTTT
cdr3_aa: CASSITGGGQPQHF

clone_size: NA
v_call: TRBV10-3
j_call: TRBJ1-1
d_call: NA
cdr3_nt: TGTGCCATCAGTGAGTCCACAGGGTCGAACACTGAAGCTTTCTTT
cdr3_aa: CAISESTGSNTEAFF

clone_size: few
v_call: TRBV19
j_call: TRBJ1-1
d_call: NA
cdr3_nt: TGTGCCAGTAGGTCCTATACTGAAGCTTTCTTT
cdr3_aa: CASRSYTEAFF

clone_size: NA
v_call: TRBV11-2
j_call: TRBJ2-1
d_call: TRBD2
cdr3_nt: TGTGCCAGCAGCTCTCCCTTGACTAGCGGGAGGGCCTACAATGAGCAGTTCTTC
cdr3_aa: CASSSPLTSGRAYNEQFF

clone_size: NA
v_call: TRBV28
j_call: TRBJ1-1
d_call: NA
cdr3_nt: TGTGCCAGCAGAACAGGGCTCACTGAAGCTTTCTTT
cdr3_aa: CASRTGLTEAFF

clone_size: NA
v_call: TRBV5-1
j_call: TRBJ2-7
d_call: TRBD2
cdr3_nt: TGCGCCAGCAGCTCCTTAGCGGGAGGGGGATACGAGCAGTACTTC
cdr3_aa: CASSSLAGGGYEQYF

clone_size: NA
v_call: TRBV7-9
j_call: TRBJ2-3
d_call: NA
cdr3_nt: TGTGCCAGCAGCTTAGCTTGGTCCAGGGACGGAGGGTCCGATACGCAGTATTTT
cdr3_aa: CASSLAWSRDGGSDTQYF

clone_size: NA
v_call: TRBV2
j_call: TRBJ2-3
d_call: TRBD1
cdr3_nt: TGTGCCAGCAGGGACATCGGTACCGGGACAGGGGCATATACGCAGTATTTT
cdr3_aa: CASRDIGTGTGAYTQYF

clone_size: NA
v_call: TRBV5-6
j_call: TRBJ2-3
d_call: NA
cdr3_nt: TGTGCCAGCAGCTTGGCAGGGGGGAGAGATACGCAGTATTTT
cdr3_aa: CASSLAGGRDTQYF

clone_size: once
v_call: TRBV2
j_call: TRBJ1-2
d_call: NA
cdr3_nt: TGTGCCAGCAGTGGGAACAGTGCGTATGGCTACACCTTC
cdr3_aa: CASSGNSAYGYTF

clone_size: NA
v_call: TRBV10-3
j_call: TRBJ2-5
d_call: NA
cdr3_nt: TGTGCCATCAGTCGGGGGATCGGGCAAGAGACCCAGTACTTC
cdr3_aa: CAISRGIGQETQYF

clone_size: NA
v_call: TRBV6-5
j_call: TRBJ1-1
d_call: TRBD1
cdr3_nt: TGTGCCAGCAGACGGACAGGCGCTGAAGCTTTCTTT
cdr3_aa: CASRRTGAEAFF

clone_size: NA
v_call: TRBV7-6
j_call: TRBJ2-3
d_call: TRBD2
cdr3_nt: TGTGCCAGCAGCTCTCTAGCGGGAGGGCCATTTAGCACAGATACGCAGTATTTT
cdr3_aa: CASSSLAGGPFSTDTQYF

clone_size: NA
v_call: TRBV18
j_call: TRBJ2-7
d_call: TRBD1
cdr3_nt: TGTGCCAGCTCACCAAAGACAGGGAGTCCCTACGAGCAGTACTTC
cdr3_aa: CASSPKTGSPYEQYF

clone_size: NA
v_call: TRBV30
j_call: TRBJ1-1
d_call: NA
cdr3_nt: TGTGCCTGGAGTCCTGGGCCAACACAAGCTTTCTTT
cdr3_aa: CAWSPGPTQAFF

clone_size: NA
v_call: TRBV27
j_call: TRBJ1-2
d_call: NA
cdr3_nt: TGTGCCAGCAGTTTTCGGGGCTATGGCTACACCTTC
cdr3_aa: CASSFRGYGYTF

clone_size: NA
v_call: TRBV18
j_call: TRBJ1-2
d_call: TRBD1
cdr3_nt: TGTGCCAGCTCACCGTCCAGGGGGCACTATGGCTACACCTTC
cdr3_aa: CASSPSRGHYGYTF

clone_size: once
v_call: TRBV5-6
j_call: TRBJ1-2
d_call: TRBD1
cdr3_nt: TGTGCCAGCAGGGATCGGACAGGGACTAACTATGGCTACACCTTC
cdr3_aa: CASRDRTGTNYGYTF

clone_size: once
v_call: TRBV7-3
j_call: TRBJ1-1
d_call: NA
cdr3_nt: TGTGCCAGCAGCTTTGACGGACGGGGGACTGAAGCTTTCTTT
cdr3_aa: CASSFDGRGTEAFF

clone_size: NA
v_call: TRBV7-2
j_call: TRBJ2-1
d_call: TRBD2
cdr3_nt: TGTGCCAGCAGCTTAGACCCTAGCGGGAATGAGCAGTTCTTC
cdr3_aa: CASSLDPSGNEQFF

clone_size: NA
v_call: TRBV10-1
j_call: TRBJ1-1
d_call: NA
cdr3_nt: TGCGCCAGCAGTGAGAACAGTGGTAGGCCTTTCTTT
cdr3_aa: CASSENSGRPFF

clone_size: NA
v_call: TRBV6-5
j_call: TRBJ1-1
d_call: NA
cdr3_nt: TGTGCCAGCAGTTACGCGGTAAACACTGAAGCTTTCTTT
cdr3_aa: CASSYAVNTEAFF

clone_size: NA
v_call: TRBV2
j_call: TRBJ2-1
d_call: NA
cdr3_nt: TGTGCCAGCAGTGAAGGGACTACTTCCTACAATGAGCAGTTCTTC
cdr3_aa: CASSEGTTSYNEQFF

clone_size: NA
v_call: TRBV7-2
j_call: TRBJ2-7
d_call: TRBD2
cdr3_nt: TGTGCCAGCAGCTCCTCCAGCGGGAGCGGCTACGAGCAGTACTTC
cdr3_aa: CASSSSSGSGYEQYF

clone_size: NA
v_call: TRBV10-3
j_call: TRBJ2-1
d_call: TRBD1
cdr3_nt: TGTGCCATCAGTGAGCCTAGGACAGGTCATAGTGAGCAGTTCTTC
cdr3_aa: CAISEPRTGHSEQFF

clone_size: NA
v_call: TRBV5-4
j_call: TRBJ2-3
d_call: TRBD2
cdr3_nt: TGTGCCAGCAGCGTGGGGACTAGCGGTAGCACAGATACGCAGTATTTT
cdr3_aa: CASSVGTSGSTDTQYF

clone_size: NA
v_call: TRBV4-1
j_call: TRBJ2-3
d_call: NA
cdr3_nt: TGCGCCAGCAGCCAAGATGCGGCGGGGGCGGGAGATACGCAGTATTTT
cdr3_aa: CASSQDAAGAGDTQYF

clone_size: few
v_call: TRBV2
j_call: TRBJ1-5
d_call: NA
cdr3_nt: TGTGCCAGCAACGGGGAGATCAATCAGCCCCAGCATTTT
cdr3_aa: CASNGEINQPQHF

clone_size: NA
v_call: TRBV29-1
j_call: TRBJ2-7
d_call: NA
cdr3_nt: TGCAGCGGAGGGTATACCTACGAGCAGTACTTC
cdr3_aa: CSGGYTYEQYF

clone_size: few
v_call: TRBV15
j_call: TRBJ1-5
d_call: NA
cdr3_nt: TGTGCCACCAGCAGAATGCTTTCGGGGGATCAGCCCCAGCATTTT
cdr3_aa: CATSRMLSGDQPQHF

clone_size: NA
v_call: TRBV4-1
j_call: TRBJ2-3
d_call: NA
cdr3_nt: TGCGCCAGCAGCCAAGTTGGTCGGGGTAGAGAAGATACGCAGTATTTT
cdr3_aa: CASSQVGRGREDTQYF

clone_size: NA
v_call: TRBV14
j_call: TRBJ1-1
d_call: NA
cdr3_nt: TGTGCCAGCAGCCAAAAGACAGCGAACACTGAAGCTTTCTTT
cdr3_aa: CASSQKTANTEAFF

clone_size: NA
v_call: TRBV7-2
j_call: TRBJ2-7
d_call: TRBD1
cdr3_nt: TGTGCCAGCAGCTTTGGACAGGGCTACGAGCAGTACTTC
cdr3_aa: CASSFGQGYEQYF

clone_size: NA
v_call: TRBV14
j_call: TRBJ2-1
d_call: TRBD1
cdr3_nt: TGTGCCAGCAGCCCGACGACAGGGCTTGCGGATGAGCAGTTCTTC
cdr3_aa: CASSPTTGLADEQFF

clone_size: NA
v_call: TRBV7-2
j_call: TRBJ2-5
d_call: TRBD2
cdr3_nt: TGTGCCAGCAGCTTCAGCGGGAGGGGAGAGACCCAGTACTTC
cdr3_aa: CASSFSGRGETQYF